These 6 T cell receptor beta chains share one sample of origin, sequenced in a study of blood T cell repertoires in COVID-19 (dated by TCRdb to the early 2020s). The library was generated by the immunoSEQ multiplex PCR assay. The source is immuneACCESS, and TCRdb retained only in-frame sequences with V and J called. Part of the clones is not carried over; for the studies checked, unresolved V genes explain less than half of this, and the remainder is unexplained. Recorded for this sample are some 150,000 clones; 84% of them occurred a single time. In total, the top ten clones hold 44% of the sample. The sample taken for sequencing was peripheral blood. These receptors were obtained from a human donor in a cohort sampled during active COVID-19.

This chain joins TRBV5-1 and TRBJ1-2; 7 bases line up with TRBD1. Germline V gives CDR1 SGHRS, CDR2 YFSETQ. The CDR3 runs 14 residues. V shed 3 bases and J 4 bases; nucleotides not matched to a gene: 6. The CDR3 coding sequence is TGCGCCAGCAGCTCACAGGGGAGTTCCTATGGCTACACCTTC. Its translation: CASSSQGSSYGYTF.

The rearrangement joins TRBV11-3 to TRBJ2-1; tentatively, D is TRBD2 (6 bases). The CDR3 is 16 amino acids. Germline V lookup: CDR1 SGHNT, CDR2 YENEEA. V was pared by 5 bases and J by 0 bases, with 14 bases between. The CDR3, as DNA: TGTGCCAGCAGCCCGCGACTAGTGTCCTCCTACAATGAGCAGTTCTTC. Its translation is CASSPRLVSSYNEQFF. The full variable domain, with the rest looked up from reference TRBV11-3 and TRBJ2-1, is EAGVVQSPRYKIIEKKQPVAFWCNPISGHNTLYWYLQNLGQGPELLIRYENEEAVDDSQLPKDRFSAERLKGVDSTLKIQPAELGDSAVYLCASSPRLVSSYNEQFFGPGTRLTVL.

The V call is TRBV18, the J call TRBJ1-1; D is ambiguous. Trimming cost V 4 bases and J 4 bases, with 22 bases left between them. From germline, CDR1 is KGHSH and CDR2 LQKENI. The CDR3 length is 17 residues. The CDR3 DNA is TGTGCCAGCTCACTAGCCCCTACTGAGGGTTGGCGCACTGAAGCTTTCTTT. Its protein product is CASSLAPTEGWRTEAFF.

This clone has just a few counts. This rearrangement joins TRBV5-6 to TRBJ1-1; TRBD1 agrees at 7 bases. Germline V gene sequence: CDR1 SGHDT, CDR2 YYEEEE. The CDR3 has 15 residues. The V segment lost 4 bases and the J segment 5 bases; nucleotides outside the gene matches: 11. CDR3 region: CASSTLKTGKTEAFF. CDR3 DNA: TGTGCCAGCAGCACCCTCAAGACAGGGAAAACTGAAGCTTTCTTT.

V usage is TRBV11-2 and J usage is TRBJ2-7; 10 bases align to TRBD1. CDR1 is SGHAT and CDR2 is FQNNGV in the germline V gene. This CDR3 comprises 15 residues. Trimming removed 6 bases from V and 5 bases from J; junction bases left unmatched: 10. The CDR3, as DNA: TGTGCCAGCAGAAAGCCCGGGACAGGGGCCCACGAGCAGTACTTC. It yields the protein CASRKPGTGAHEQYF.

This clone was picked up a small number of times. The chain joins TRBV3-1 (or the pseudogene TRBV3-2) to TRBJ1-3, with D hard to call. The germline V and J ends were trimmed by 0 bases and 0 bases, with 6 bases remaining between them. Germline CDR1 LGHDT, CDR2 YNNKEL (reference sequence). This CDR3 has 15 residues. The CDR3 sequence is CASSQDRSSGNTIYF. The CDR3 nucleotides read TGTGCCAGCAGCCAAGATCGGAGCTCTGGAAACACCATATATTTT.